These 5 T cell receptor beta chains share one sample of origin, sequenced in a study of vaccination and CD4 T cells after COVID-19. No cognate antigen is known for these TCRs. Sequenced with the Oncomine TCR Beta short-read assay was DNA taken from cultured CD4+ T cells. MiXCR was run by TCRdb on the PCR reads, yielding one entry per CDR3 protein. The table has several thousand distinct CDR3 sequences, around a fifth seen once. Treatment noted: approximately 9-day PBMC culture with coronavirus spike peptide pools or control peptides (ViraFEST assay). Sequences were derived from CD4+ T cells from blood, cultured in vitro, sampled after SARS-CoV-2 vaccination. These receptors originate from a human donor who had recovered from COVID-19.

As for this clonotype: One end of the junction does not line up with germline, which may come from a read error. The chain combines TRBV6-1 with TRBJ2-7, with D perhaps given as TRBD1 or TRBD2 (5 bases each). Germline V lookup: CDR1 MNHNS, CDR2 SASEGT. There are 13 residues in the CDR3. The CDR3 DNA sequence: TGCGCCAGCAGACCCGGGACGGCCTACGAGCAGTACTTC. This translates into CASRPGTAYEQYF.

The J gene is TRBJ2-4, the V gene TRBV20-1; 9 positions agree with TRBD1. CDR1 DFQATT and CDR2 SNEGSKA come from the germline V gene (reference sequence). The CDR3 runs 16 residues. Trimming took 5 bases from V and 1 from J; bases not matched to a gene: 9. The CDR3 protein is CSALDRGGAAKNIQYF. Here the CDR3 DNA reads TGCAGTGCTCTGGACAGGGGCGGAGCGGCCAAAAACATTCAGTACTTC.

This chain connects TRBV7-9 to TRBJ1-1, with a tentative D call TRBD1 (5 bases). The CDR3 spans 14 residues. Germline CDR1 reads SEHNR; CDR2 reads FQNEAQ (reference sequence). V dropped 3 bases and J dropped 4 bases, with 12 bases sitting between them. CDR3 residues: CASSFPGLSTEAFF. The CDR3 DNA reads TGTGCCAGCAGCTTCCCGGGACTATCCACTGAAGCTTTCTTT.

This clonotype was detected many times. CDR3 amino acids: CASRVSGREETQYF. CDR3 coding DNA: TGTGCCAGCAGAGTCTCCGGGAGGGAAGAGACCCAGTACTTC. The chain uses TRBV7-9 and TRBJ2-5, with 8 bases aligning to TRBD2. With V trimmed by 6 bases and J by 3 bases, 6 bases remained unmatched. Germline V lookup: CDR1 SEHNR, CDR2 FQNEAQ (reference sequence). The CDR3 totals 14 residues.

V is TRBV5-1 and J is TRBJ2-7, with a tentative D call TRBD1 (5 bases). The CDR3 sequence is 12 residues long. Germline values: CDR1 SGHRS, CDR2 YFSETQ. V dropped 4 bases and J dropped 0 bases, with 5 bases sitting between them. This chain's CDR3 is CASSDSSYEQYF. The CDR3, as DNA: TGCGCCAGCAGCGACAGCTCCTACGAGCAGTACTTC.